This is a list of T cell receptor beta chains from one sample in a study of T cell changes during pregnancy in multiple sclerosis. Repertoires were generated with immunoSEQ multiplex PCR, while TCRdb's copy carries only in-frame clones and drops some. The table lists some 37,000 clones, 80% to 95% of them singletons, with less than 1.5% in the top ten. The sequenced material came from PBMCs (not recorded whether the cells were cultured). These receptor sequences come from a female donor with multiple sclerosis, enrolled in a pregnancy study. The CDR3 runs from the conserved cysteine through the conserved F or W. The order of the fields is J gene, V gene, clone size, D gene, CDR3 protein, CDR3 DNA. A D gene is named only where the DNA matches it firmly. Size is stated for part of the rows, as once, few or many counts, or as a class when the clone is expanded.

TRBJ1-1 TRBV29-1 . TRBD1 CSVGQGNTEAFF TGCAGCGTAGGACAGGGTAACACTGAAGCTTTCTTT
TRBJ2-2 TRBV10-2 . TRBD2 CASKLAGVNTGELFF TGCGCCAGCAAACTAGCGGGGGTGAACACCGGGGAGCTGTTTTTT
TRBJ2-2 TRBV2 . TRBD1 CASRGTGIGELFF TGTGCCAGCAGGGGGACAGGTATCGGGGAGCTGTTTTTT
TRBJ1-2 TRBV7-2 . . CASSPLRGGLGGNGYTF TGTGCCAGCAGCCCGCTTCGGGGGGGCTTAGGGGGTAATGGCTACACCTTC
TRBJ2-7 TRBV27 few TRBD2 CASGKTSGGPAEQYF TGTGCCAGTGGTAAGACTAGCGGGGGCCCTGCCGAGCAGTACTTC
TRBJ2-1 TRBV4-1 . TRBD1 CASSQDETGINEQFF TGCGCCAGCAGCCAAGATGAGACAGGGATCAATGAGCAGTTCTTC
TRBJ2-7 TRBV7-2 . . CASSLAGYYEQYF TGTGCCAGCAGCTTAGCGGGTTACTACGAGCAGTACTTC
TRBJ1-5 TRBV29-1 once . CSVGQARDQPQHF TGCAGCGTTGGACAGGCGAGGGATCAGCCCCAGCATTTT
TRBJ2-2 TRBV19 . . CASSIGGVSTGELFF TGTGCCAGTAGTATAGGGGGAGTTTCCACCGGGGAGCTGTTTTTT
TRBJ2-7 TRBV15 . TRBD2 CATSRDTSGSKEQYF TGTGCCACCAGCAGAGATACCAGCGGGAGTAAAGAGCAGTACTTC
TRBJ1-1 TRBV9 . TRBD1 CASSGWKGDRGLLNTEAFF TGTGCCAGCAGCGGGTGGAAGGGGGACAGGGGGCTTCTGAACACTGAAGCTTTCTTT
TRBJ2-6 TRBV7-3 once . CASSLMAAGANVLTF TGTGCCAGCAGCTTAATGGCCGCTGGGGCCAACGTCCTGACTTTC
TRBJ2-7 TRBV19 . . CASSFGGRYEQYF TGTGCCAGTAGTTTTGGTGGAAGGTACGAGCAGTACTTC
TRBJ2-3 TRBV11-2 . TRBD2 CASSLAGGPETQYF TGTGCCAGCAGCTTAGCGGGAGGGCCGGAGACGCAGTATTTT
TRBJ2-5 TRBV4-3 . . CASSQRANQETQYF TGCGCCAGCAGCCAACGAGCTAACCAAGAGACCCAGTACTTC
TRBJ2-1 TRBV29-1 . . CSLSGSGDYNEQFF TGCAGCCTCTCGGGGAGCGGAGACTACAATGAGCAGTTCTTC
TRBJ2-3 TRBV13 . TRBD1 CASSHRDRARFSTDTQYF TGTGCCAGCAGCCACCGGGACAGGGCAAGATTTAGCACAGATACGCAGTATTTT
TRBJ1-1 TRBV18 . . CASSPQSGNTEAFF TGTGCCAGCTCACCGCAATCAGGGAACACTGAAGCTTTCTTT
TRBJ1-1 TRBV28 . . CASSAPGPMNTEAFF TGTGCCAGCAGTGCTCCGGGTCCCATGAACACTGAAGCTTTCTTT
TRBJ1-1 TRBV7-2 . . CASSPNREGNTEAFF TGTGCCAGCAGCCCAAACAGGGAGGGGAACACTGAAGCTTTCTTT
TRBJ2-2 TRBV6-4 few . CASSEANTGELFF TGTGCCAGCAGTGAGGCGAACACCGGGGAGCTGTTTTTT
TRBJ2-7 TRBV6-6 . TRBD1 CASSNPGQGNYEQYF TGTGCCAGCAGTAATCCGGGACAGGGTAACTACGAGCAGTACTTC
TRBJ2-7 TRBV28 . . CASSLTGWGEQYF TGTGCCAGCAGTTTGACGGGGTGGGGGGAGCAGTACTTC
TRBJ2-1 TRBV29-1 . TRBD2 CSGNRLAGGNEQFF TGCAGCGGGAACAGACTAGCGGGAGGCAATGAGCAGTTCTTC
TRBJ2-3 TRBV7-9 once . CASSLETGRPSEDTQYF TGTGCCAGCAGCTTAGAAACGGGCCGGCCTAGCGAAGATACGCAGTATTTT
TRBJ2-3 TRBV5-1 . TRBD2 CASSSLLAGARDTQYF TGCGCCAGCAGCTCGCTCTTAGCGGGAGCACGGGATACGCAGTATTTT
TRBJ1-4 TRBV2 . . CASKPRSTNEKLFF TGTGCCAGCAAGCCGAGATCAACTAATGAAAAACTGTTTTTT